This T cell receptor (beta chain) appears in the sequencing data of a study of T cells in Graves' hyperthyroidism and ophthalmopathy. Notes on the study in general: A model built on 13 V-J features separated ophthalmopathy from stable hyperthyroidism.

V was shortened by 3 bases and J by 5 bases, with 15 bases between the two germline ends. Germline V gives CDR1 DFQATT, CDR2 SNEGSKA (reference sequence). The CDR3 totals 14 residues. A lack of ophthalmopathy progression within 18 months defined stable Graves' hyperthyroidism. Exclusion criteria comprised uncontrolled infection, other autoimmune disease, pregnancy or lactation. Every diagnosis used clinical symptoms, serum thyroxine and TRAb, thyroid ultrasound and orbital computed tomography. From RNA transcripts, TCR beta CDR3 regions were amplified. First-round RT-PCR targeting the TCR CDR3 was performed with the HTBI primer set. TCRdb used MiXCR to reprocess the multiplex PCR reads, holding one entry per CDR3 protein. This sample has some 300,000 distinct CDR3 sequences; around 17% occur once, and the top ten carry around 35%. As for this clonotype: The antigen remains unidentified. A much larger clone differs by one base, so this may be a read error.

The gene calls are TRBV20-1 and TRBJ2-3; D uncertain. The specimen sequenced was blood. This TCR was sampled from a man in his thirties or forties with Graves' hyperthyroidism. For the CDR3, the DNA is TGCAGTGCTAGGCGACCCCGGGCCCAAGATACGCAGTATTTT. Residues: CSARRPRAQDTQYF.